Below, 12 T cell receptor beta chains from the same sample are listed, as sequenced in a study of cytomegalovirus exposure and HLA in healthy donors. It was with 60 Vbeta and 13 Jbeta primers that the PCR ran. Profiled with immunoSEQ multiplex PCR; TCRdb holds only in-frame clones, not every one. Of under 300,000 clones in the sample, 84% are singletons; the top ten hold 1.5% to 2%. Sequencing was performed on PBMCs. The receptors were gathered from a middle-aged woman in good health and CMV-seropositive.

The rearrangement uses TRBV12-5 and TRBJ1-1; 10 bases line up with TRBD1. Germline assignment: CDR1 LGHNT and CDR2 FRNRAP. V lost 5 bases, J lost 6 bases, and 9 bases stayed unmatched. The CDR3 has 15 amino acids. The CDR3 bases are TGTGCTAGTGGTCCAGGGACAGGGGCGAGCGCTGAAGCTTTCTTT. Encoded protein: CASGPGTGASAEAFF.

This clone is a singleton in its sample. The chain recombines TRBV4-2 with TRBJ1-1, with 7 bases lining up with TRBD1. Per germline, CDR1 LGHNA and CDR2 YNFKEQ. J lost 3 bases, V lost 1 base, and 8 bases had no gene match. The CDR3 extends over 16 amino acids. The CDR3 loop reads CASSQGQGGGDTEAFF. The CDR3 coding sequence is TGTGCCAGCAGCCAAGGACAGGGCGGTGGGGACACTGAAGCTTTCTTT.

The chain uses TRBV7-6 and TRBJ2-7, with D tentatively TRBD2 (6 bases). The V end lost 5 bases, the J end lost 3 bases, and 14 bases lay between the germline ends. This CDR3 is 14 amino acids long. In germline, CDR1 is SGHVS, CDR2 FNYEAQ. CDR3 protein: CASSTSSDGYEQYF. The CDR3 DNA reads TGTGCCAGCAGCACGTCTAGCGACGGCTACGAGCAGTACTTC.

The chain employs TRBV9 and TRBJ2-5, with TRBD1 identical over 7 bases. J gave up 2 bases and V 2 bases, and 3 bases lay outside the gene matches. Per the germline V gene, CDR1 is SGDLS and CDR2 is YYNGEE. There are 14 residues in the CDR3. This chain's CDR3 is CASSVTGVQETQYF. The CDR3 DNA sequence: TGTGCCAGCAGCGTTACAGGGGTGCAAGAGACCCAGTACTTC.

The V call is TRBV28, the J call TRBJ1-3, with 7 bases matching TRBD1. This CDR3 is built from 17 residues. Per the germline V gene, CDR1 is MDHEN and CDR2 is SYDVKM. The V and J ends lost 3 bases and 0 bases, in that order; junction bases with no gene match: 8. CDR3 sequence: CASSFTQTGPSGNTIYF. CDR3 sequence (DNA): TGTGCCAGCAGTTTTACCCAGACAGGGCCCTCTGGAAACACCATATATTTT.

The chain uses TRBV7-9 and TRBJ1-5; 10 bases agree with TRBD1. V lost 1 base, J lost 2 bases, and 8 bases stayed unmatched. In germline, CDR1 is SEHNR, CDR2 FQNEAQ (reference sequence). The length of the CDR3 is 18 residues. DNA of the CDR3: TGTGCCAGCAGCTTAGGGACAGGGGGAGTTATGGGCAATCAGCCCCAGCATTTT. Translating it yields CASSLGTGGVMGNQPQHF.

The rearrangement joins TRBV30 to TRBJ2-2; 8 bases fit TRBD2. The CDR3 consists of 14 residues. Germline-derived CDR1 and CDR2 are GTSNPN and SVGIG (reference sequence). The V segment lost 3 bases and the J segment 6 bases; nucleotides outside the gene matches: 6. The CDR3 bases are TGTGCCTGGAGCATTCGGCGGGAGGCCGGGGAGCTGTTTTTT. Amino acids: CAWSIRREAGELFF.

This chain links TRBV19 with TRBJ1-2; the D is unclear. The CDR3 contains 15 residues. Germline CDR1 and CDR2: LNHDA and SQIVND (reference sequence). Trimming removed 7 bases at V and 4 bases at J, with 19 bases between. CDR3 sequence (DNA): TGTGCCAGTACCCTAGGTGGACTGTCTCCCTATGGCTACACCTTC. Its translation is CASTLGGLSPYGYTF.

This clone has just a few counts. The CDR3 DNA is TGTGCCAGCAGTTACTCACAGGGTTTTCAGCCCCAGCATTTT. As protein: CASSYSQGFQPQHF. The chain employs TRBV6-6 and TRBJ1-5, with a weak D call TRBD1 (6 bases). Germline V gene lookup returns CDR1 MNHNY and CDR2 SVGAGI (reference sequence). This CDR3 comprises 14 residues. V lost 0 bases to trimming and J lost 6 bases, with 9 bases between them.

The chain recombines TRBV28 with TRBJ2-1; 7 bases line up with TRBD2. CDR1 MDHEN and CDR2 SYDVKM come from the germline V gene. The CDR3 spans 16 residues. With V trimmed by 7 bases and J by 3 bases, 12 bases remained unmatched. CDR3 nucleotides: TGTGCCAGCACCCTTGGGAGGGTTGGCGGCTACAATGAGCAGTTCTTC. This sequence encodes CASTLGRVGGYNEQFF.

The chain combines TRBV18 with TRBJ1-1; TRBD1 matches at 9 bases. This CDR3 spans 16 amino acids. Germline lookup yields CDR1 KGHSH and CDR2 LQKENI. With V trimmed by 6 bases and J by 0 bases, 8 bases remained unmatched. CDR3 in DNA: TGTGCCAGCTCGGGACAGGGTGGGAACATGAACACTGAAGCTTTCTTT. This gives the protein CASSGQGGNMNTEAFF.

The CDR3 DNA reads as TGTGCCAGCAGACGCGACAGGGGTCTCTCCTACGAGCAGTACTTC. Translating it yields CASRRDRGLSYEQYF. The chain carries TRBV7-8 and TRBJ2-7; 8 positions agree with TRBD1. V was clipped by 6 bases and J by 0 bases; unmatched bases: 7. The CDR3 length is 15 residues. Germline CDR1 reads SGHVS; CDR2 reads FQNEAQ.